This T cell receptor (beta chain) originates from a study of vaccination effects on CD4 cells after COVID-19. The overall study: The patients, a few convalescent individuals, were sampled early and late after vaccination.

The V segment lost 4 bases and the J segment 0 bases; nucleotides outside the gene matches: 8. CDR3 length: 18 amino acids. Germline V gene data show CDR1 as LGHNA and CDR2 as YSLEER. Culturing for nine to ten days preceded CD4+ T cell isolation. Confirmation by PCR established that the person had SARS-CoV-2 infection between March and December 2020. The vaccine given was either BNT162b2 or mRNA-1273, in two doses. The count of this clone is one. Antigen unknown. Profiling relied on immunoSEQ multiplex PCR, and the TCRdb table lists in-frame clones only, not all of them. This table holds 50,000 or so clones, around 70% found once. Study-level points and caveats: Marked clonal contraction was seen in infection- and vaccine-induced clones late after vaccination. Convalescents showed post-vaccine spike-reactive clones that were mainly new vaccine-induced clones.

The receptor was isolated from a human donor who had a prior SARS-CoV-2 infection. Sequencing was performed on CD4+ T cells from PBMCs cultured without peptide, taken after COVID-19 vaccination. V is TRBV4-3 and J is TRBJ2-1, with 11 bases matching TRBD2. In DNA, the CDR3 is TGCGCCAGCAGCCCCCTAGCGGGAGGCCAGAGCTCCTACAATGAGCAGTTCTTC. Residues: CASSPLAGGQSSYNEQFF.